These 27 T cell receptor beta chains were sequenced from one sample in a study of T-cell reconstitution after alpha-beta-depleted transplantation in children. Unique molecular identifiers tagged the TCRbeta library. TCRdb called the PCR reads again in MiXCR, with one record for every CDR3 protein. The sample contains 700,000 to 950,000 distinct CDR3 sequences, 15% to 20% of which appear only once. The material was PBMCs, mostly from graft donor cells, obtained 360 days after TCRalphabeta/CD19-depleted stem cell transplant. All receptors derive from a male patient under 18 who had a stem cell transplant for acute lymphoblastic leukemia, so the T cells may come from the graft donor.

This clonotype was recorded many times. The V and J genes are TRBV5-1 and TRBJ2-1; weak D call: TRBD2 (6 bases). Per the germline V gene, CDR1 is SGHRS and CDR2 is YFSETQ. Trimming shortened V by 4 bases and J by 4 bases, and 12 bases separated the two germline ends. The length of the CDR3 is 14 residues. CDR3 sequence reads: CASSRLAVYNEQFF. The CDR3 DNA sequence: TGCGCCAGCAGCAGGTTAGCGGTTTACAATGAGCAGTTCTTC.

This clonotype was detected many times. V usage is TRBV5-6 and J usage is TRBJ2-7; 9 positions agree with TRBD1. This CDR3 region has 15 residues. The germline gives CDR1 SGHDT, CDR2 YYEEEE. Losses at the gene ends were 3 bases for V and 2 bases for J; bases not matched to a gene: 6. The CDR3 loop is CASSSTGQGAYEQYF. The CDR3 nucleotides are TGTGCCAGCAGCTCAACGGGACAGGGTGCCTACGAGCAGTACTTC.

The V and J genes are TRBV7-6 and TRBJ1-4, with D possibly TRBD1 on 6 matching bases. The CDR3 loop spans 19 amino acids. Trimming left V 1 base short and J 5 bases short, with 23 bases between. The germline V gene encodes CDR1 SGHVS and CDR2 FNYEAQ. As DNA, the CDR3 is TGTGCCAGCAGCTTAGAGCTCCACCGGGACACAGGGTTGAATGAAAAACTGTTTTTT. Protein: CASSLELHRDTGLNEKLFF.

The genes are TRBV7-8 and TRBJ2-3; D may be TRBD2 (6 bases). The germline gives CDR1 SGHVS, CDR2 FQNEAQ. The CDR3 is 16 residues long. V lost 1 base, J lost 0 bases, and 11 bases lay in between. CDR3 sequence (DNA): TGTGCCAGCAGCTTAGGGACGGGGACTAGCACAGATACGCAGTATTTT. As protein: CASSLGTGTSTDTQYF. The whole variable domain, filled in from reference TRBV7-8 and TRBJ2-3, reads GAGVSQSPRYKVAKRGQDVALRCDPISGHVSLFWYQQALGQGPEFLTYFQNEAQLDKSGLPSDRFFAERPEGSVSTLKIQRTQQEDSAVYLCASSLGTGTSTDTQYFGPGTRLTVL.

The chain couples TRBV4-2 to TRBJ2-5; 7 nucleotides line up with TRBD2. Germline V gene lookup returns CDR1 LGHNA and CDR2 YNFKEQ. Germline trimming cut 4 bases from V and 5 bases from J; bases unmatched to any gene: 16. The CDR3 contains 17 residues. CDR3 sequence (DNA): TGTGCCAGCAGCCCTCCCGATGCTAGCGGAGGATTGGAGACCCAGTACTTC. Encoded protein: CASSPPDASGGLETQYF.

This rearrangement joins TRBV12-3 or TRBV12-4 to TRBJ2-7, with TRBD2 matching over 8 bases. The trim removed 3 bases at V and 2 bases at J, leaving 3 bases unmatched. The CDR3 totals 14 residues. The CDR3 nucleotides are TGTGCCAGCAGTTTGCGGGGGGTAGCCTACGAGCAGTACTTC. It codes for CASSLRGVAYEQYF.

This clonotype was counted between two and nine times. V and J are TRBV24-1 and TRBJ2-7; no firm D call. Germline CDR1 KGHDR, CDR2 SFDVKD. V was cut by 12 bases and J by 3 bases, with 2 bases left in between. The CDR3 is 8 amino acids. The CDR3 DNA follows: TGTGCCGGCTACGAGCAGTACTTC. Translated, it gives CAGYEQYF.

The chain is built from TRBV5-1 and TRBJ2-1; 8 bases map to TRBD1. Unmatched junction bases numbered 4, after V lost 4 bases and J lost 7 bases. CDR3 length: 13 amino acids. Per germline, CDR1 SGHRS and CDR2 YFSETQ. In DNA, the CDR3 is TGCGCCAGCAGCGCCGACAGGGGAAATGAGCAGTTCTTC. Amino acids: CASSADRGNEQFF.

The gene calls are TRBV15 and TRBJ2-7; D is uncertain. The CDR3 length is 13 residues. Germline CDR1 and CDR2: LNHNV and YYDKDF (reference sequence). V was shortened by 0 bases and J by 4 bases, with 7 bases between the two germline ends. The DNA for the CDR3 is TGTGCCACCAGCAGAGATTTTGGATACGAGCAGTACTTC. The encoded protein is CATSRDFGYEQYF.

This chain joins TRBV5-1 and TRBJ2-2; D gene unclear. The CDR3 has 13 amino acids. V dropped 4 bases and J dropped 8 bases, with 12 bases sitting between them. The germline V gene has CDR1 SGHRS and CDR2 YFSETQ. DNA of the CDR3: TGCGCCAGCAGCCAAACTAATTGGGGGGAGCTGTTTTTT. Translated: CASSQTNWGELFF.

The J gene is TRBJ2-3, the V gene TRBV5-1; D not resolved. The germline V gene has CDR1 SGHRS and CDR2 YFSETQ. Trimming stripped 0 bases from V and 3 bases from J, with 8 bases between. The CDR3 covers 14 residues. This CDR3 is CASSLALYTDTQYF. DNA of the CDR3: TGCGCCAGCAGCTTGGCTTTGTATACAGATACGCAGTATTTT. The full variable domain, with the rest looked up from reference TRBV5-1 and TRBJ2-3, is KAGVTQTPRYLIKTRGQQVTLSCSPISGHRSVSWYQQTPGQGLQFLFEYFSETQRNKGNFPGRFSGRQFSNSRSEMNVSTLELGDSALYLCASSLALYTDTQYFGPGTRLTVL.

In this sample, this clonotype turned up a few times. The chain combines TRBV3-1 with TRBJ2-5; D uncertain. This CDR3 has 16 amino acids. Per germline, CDR1 LGHDT and CDR2 YNNKEL (reference sequence). With 0 bases removed from V and 5 bases from J, the gap between germline ends came to 16 bases. CDR3 sequence reads: CASSQDGWYFDETQYF. CDR3 DNA: TGTGCCAGCAGCCAAGATGGGTGGTATTTCGACGAGACCCAGTACTTC.

J is TRBJ1-2 and V is TRBV5-1, with TRBD1 matching 10 bases. The CDR3 runs 14 residues. V was clipped by 6 bases and J by 1 base; unmatched bases: 3. CDR1 SGHRS and CDR2 YFSETQ come from the germline V gene. The CDR3 loop reads CASTGTGVNYGYTF. CDR3 DNA sequence: TGCGCCAGCACCGGGACAGGGGTTAACTATGGCTACACCTTC.

The chain is built from TRBV6-5 and TRBJ2-5, with 12 bases aligning to TRBD2. The CDR3 has 17 amino acids. The trim removed 4 bases at V and 1 base at J, leaving 7 bases unmatched. Germline CDR1 and CDR2: MNHEY and SVGAGI. CDR3 DNA sequence: TGTGCCAGCAGTTCCGTGCTAGCGGGAGGGACCCAAGAGACCCAGTACTTC. Translated: CASSSVLAGGTQETQYF.

The rearrangement uses TRBV9 and TRBJ1-1; TRBD1 might be the D (6 bases). CDR3 size: 14 residues. Germline V gene lookup returns CDR1 SGDLS and CDR2 YYNGEE. The germline V and J ends were trimmed by 0 bases and 4 bases, with 10 bases remaining between them. The CDR3 DNA follows: TGTGCCAGCAGCGTAGATGGGGGGGCCACTGAAGCTTTCTTT. Translated, it gives CASSVDGGATEAFF.

This clonotype was seen only a few times. J is TRBJ2-3 and V is TRBV2; a weak D match, TRBD2 (5 bases). Trimming shortened V by 8 bases and J by 4 bases, and 13 bases separated the two germline ends. The CDR3 is made up of 13 amino acids. In germline, CDR1 is SNHLY, CDR2 FYNNEI. The CDR3 protein is CASDLAYPDTQYF. CDR3 sequence (DNA): TGTGCCAGCGACCTAGCTTATCCAGATACGCAGTATTTT.

The chain couples TRBV9 to TRBJ2-4; TRBD1 aligns across 10 bases. Germline trimming cut 3 bases from V and 8 bases from J; bases unmatched to any gene: 11. The CDR3 contains 16 residues. Germline CDR1 SGDLS, CDR2 YYNGEE. DNA of the CDR3: TGTGCCAGCAGCGGAGCCGGTGGGACAGGGGCCGACATTCAGTACTTC. Its translation is CASSGAGGTGADIQYF. The whole variable domain, filled in from reference TRBV9 and TRBJ2-4, reads DSGVTQTPKHLITATGQRVTLRCSPRSGDLSVYWYQQSLDQGLQFLIQYYNGEERAKGNILERFSAQQFPDLHSELNLSSLELGDSALYFCASSGAGGTGADIQYFGAGTRLSVL.

This clonotype has at least ten counts. The V and J genes are TRBV29-1 and TRBJ2-1; 10 bases map to TRBD1. Germline V gene lookup returns CDR1 SQVTM and CDR2 ANQGSEA. This CDR3 comprises 14 residues. The ends lost 1 base at V and 6 bases at J; junction bases unmatched: 3. Written as DNA, the CDR3 is TGCAGCGTTGAAGGGGACAGGGGAGGCAATGAGCAGTTCTTC. Its translation is CSVEGDRGGNEQFF.

In regard to this clonotype: A much larger clonotype is one base distant, so this may be a read error. The V and J genes are TRBV5-1 and TRBJ2-7; D perhaps matches TRBD2 (5 bases). Germline V CDR1 and CDR2: SGHRS, YFSETQ. This CDR3 is 15 amino acids long. V was cut by 4 bases and J by 1 base, with 15 bases left in between. CDR3 nucleotides: TGCGCCAGCAGCCTGGGAGCGGCAAGGTCCTACGAGCAGTACTTC. Amino acids: CASSLGAARSYEQYF.

This clonotype was detected only a few times. CDR3 in DNA: TGTGCCACCAGTCGAGGAGGACTGCAGGGGGCTTCCACAGATACGCAGTATTTT. Encoded protein: CATSRGGLQGASTDTQYF. The chain links TRBV24-1 to TRBJ2-3, with 8 nucleotides matching TRBD1. V shed 6 bases, J shed 2 bases, and the junction held 15 bases outside the gene matches. The CDR3 consists of 18 residues. The germline V gene has CDR1 KGHDR and CDR2 SFDVKD.

This clonotype turned up a few times. One end of the junction is discordant with germline, which a read error may explain. The chain carries TRBV11-2 and TRBJ2-3; D is possibly TRBD1 or TRBD2 (5 bases each). CDR3 length equals 14 residues. Germline V gene data show CDR1 as SGHAT and CDR2 as FQNNGV. DNA of the CDR3: TGTGCCAGCAGCACCCCCTCCGGGACCCCTAAAAGCTTATTT. As protein: CASSTPSGTPKSLF.

The V and J genes are TRBV25-1 and TRBJ2-7; 11 nucleotides line up with TRBD1. The V gene's germline CDR1 is MGHDK and CDR2 SYGVNS. V shed 6 bases and J 5 bases; nucleotides not matched to a gene: 3. This CDR3 region has 13 residues. The CDR3 DNA reads TGTGCCAGCAGGGACAGGGGGCCCAACGAGCAGTACTTC. It is translated as CASRDRGPNEQYF.

This clonotype was detected a few times. The CDR3 nucleotides are TGCAGTGCTAGAGGCGGCTCCAACTACAATGAGCAGTTCTTC. This gives the protein CSARGGSNYNEQFF. The chain couples TRBV20-1 to TRBJ2-1; D is unclear. Germline V CDR1 and CDR2: DFQATT, SNEGSKA (reference sequence). Trimming removed 1 base at V and 3 bases at J, with 10 bases between. This CDR3 comprises 14 residues.

The sample holds a few counts of this clonotype. The chain joins TRBV12-3 or TRBV12-4 to TRBJ2-7; the match to TRBD1 covers 9 bases. CDR3 length: 15 residues. J gave up 5 bases and V 5 bases, and 10 bases lay outside the gene matches. The CDR3 sequence is CASSASITGGDEQYF. The CDR3 DNA sequence: TGTGCCAGCAGTGCATCGATTACAGGGGGCGACGAGCAGTACTTC.

This clonotype has only one observation. The chain carries TRBV20-1 and TRBJ2-5, with D uncertain. Between the trimmed V and J ends, which lost 3 bases and 12 bases, there was a span of 29 bases. The CDR3 contains 16 residues. Germline V gives CDR1 DFQATT, CDR2 SNEGSKA (reference sequence). The CDR3 sequence: CSASPRRPPYSSHKYF. As DNA, the CDR3 is TGCAGTGCTAGCCCTCGCCGGCCACCTTATTCTTCCCATAAGTACTTC.

This clonotype was detected many times. J is TRBJ2-1 and V is TRBV5-5; 7 nucleotides agree with TRBD2. With 1 base clipped from V and 2 bases from J, the junction kept 6 bases outside the gene matches. This CDR3 is built from 16 residues. Germline V lookup: CDR1 SGHKS, CDR2 YYEKEE (reference sequence). The CDR3 region is CASSLYRREPYNEQFF. The CDR3 DNA is TGTGCCAGCAGCTTGTATCGGCGGGAGCCCTACAATGAGCAGTTCTTC. The complete variable domain, with remaining parts taken from reference TRBV5-5 and TRBJ2-1, reads DAGVTQSPTHLIKTRGQQVTLRCSPISGHKSVSWYQQVLGQGPQFIFQYYEKEERGRGNFPDRFSARQFPNYSSELNVNALLLGDSALYLCASSLYRREPYNEQFFGPGTRLTVL.

This chain links TRBV20-1 with TRBJ2-6, with D possibly being TRBD1 (6 bases). The CDR3 consists of 16 residues. Deletions cut 6 bases from V and 1 base from J, with 16 bases between. CDR1 DFQATT and CDR2 SNEGSKA come from the germline V gene (reference sequence). The CDR3 protein is CSAPWGQGSGANVLTF. The CDR3 nucleotides read TGCAGTGCCCCCTGGGGACAAGGATCTGGGGCCAACGTCCTGACTTTC.